This T cell receptor beta chain was sequenced in a study of blood T cell repertoires in COVID-19. Background on the study: Acute-phase and convalescent COVID-19 samples originated in the United States, Italy and Spain. PBMCs, B-cell-depleted T cells, or T cells were the source of the cDNA or gDNA that made up the material.

Those enrolled in Seattle joined during active infection and were followed longitudinally afterward. Under the authors' procedure: Amplification with reference gene primers provided the estimates of nucleated cell counts. This table comes from immunoSEQ multiplex PCR, and its TCRdb copy is limited to in-frame clones, with some not included. D and trimming come from the DNA, and the V and J calls and clone size come from that table. The table shows approximately 260,000 clones, with 88% occurring only once. Sample: peripheral blood. This sequence originates from a woman in her seventies with COVID-19, enrolled during active disease.

CDR3 bases: TGCGCCAGCAGCCATCAAACTGGACAGGGTAGAGAGACCCAGTACTTC. It codes for CASSHQTGQGRETQYF. This rearrangement joins TRBV4-1 to TRBJ2-5; TRBD1 matches at 8 bases. The germline V gene encodes CDR1 MGHRA and CDR2 YSYEKL. The CDR3 spans 16 residues. After removal of 3 bases from V and 4 bases from J, the junction contained 10 bases not matched to a gene.